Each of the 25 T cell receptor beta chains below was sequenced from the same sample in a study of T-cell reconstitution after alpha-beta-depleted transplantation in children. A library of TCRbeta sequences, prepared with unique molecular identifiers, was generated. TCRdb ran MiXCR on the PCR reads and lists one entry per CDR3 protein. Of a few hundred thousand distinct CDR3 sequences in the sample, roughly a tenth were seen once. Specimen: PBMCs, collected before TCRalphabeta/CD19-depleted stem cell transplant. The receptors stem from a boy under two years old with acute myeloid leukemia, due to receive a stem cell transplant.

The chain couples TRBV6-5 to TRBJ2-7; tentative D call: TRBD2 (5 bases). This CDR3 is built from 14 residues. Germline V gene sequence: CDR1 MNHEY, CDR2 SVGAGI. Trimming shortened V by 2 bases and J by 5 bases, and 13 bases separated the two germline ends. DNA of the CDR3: TGTGCCAGCAGTTACGAGGCTAGCCCCGACGAGCAGTACTTC. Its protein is CASSYEASPDEQYF.

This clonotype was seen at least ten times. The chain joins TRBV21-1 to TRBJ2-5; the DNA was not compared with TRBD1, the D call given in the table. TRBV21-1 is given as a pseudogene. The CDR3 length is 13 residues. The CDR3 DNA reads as TGTGCCAGCATGGCGGGGCGGGAAGAGACCCAGTACTTC. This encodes CASMAGREETQYF.

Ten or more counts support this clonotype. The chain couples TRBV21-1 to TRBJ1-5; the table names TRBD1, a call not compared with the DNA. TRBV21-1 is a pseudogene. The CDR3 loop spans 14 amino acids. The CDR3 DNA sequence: TGTGCCAGCAGCAAACCGAGCGCCGATCAGCCCCAGCATTTT. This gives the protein CASSKPSADQPQHF.

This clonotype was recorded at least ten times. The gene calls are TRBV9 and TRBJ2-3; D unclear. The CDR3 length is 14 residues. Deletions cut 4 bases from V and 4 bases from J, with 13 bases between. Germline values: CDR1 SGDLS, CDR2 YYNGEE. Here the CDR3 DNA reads TGTGCCAGCAGCCCGAGGTGGGAAGCAGATACGCAGTATTTT. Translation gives CASSPRWEADTQYF.

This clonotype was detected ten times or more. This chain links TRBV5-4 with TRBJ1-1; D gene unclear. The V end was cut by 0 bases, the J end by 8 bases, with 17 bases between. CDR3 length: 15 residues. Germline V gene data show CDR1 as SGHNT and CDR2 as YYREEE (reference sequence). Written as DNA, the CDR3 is TGTGCCAGCAGCTTGGGTCCCATACTAGGACCCGAAGCTTTCTTT. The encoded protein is CASSLGPILGPEAFF. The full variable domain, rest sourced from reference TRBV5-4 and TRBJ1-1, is ETGVTQSPTHLIKTRGQQVTLRCSSQSGHNTVSWYQQALGQGPQFIFQYYREEENGRGNFPPRFSGLQFPNYSSELNVNALELDDSALYLCASSLGPILGPEAFFGQGTRLTVV.

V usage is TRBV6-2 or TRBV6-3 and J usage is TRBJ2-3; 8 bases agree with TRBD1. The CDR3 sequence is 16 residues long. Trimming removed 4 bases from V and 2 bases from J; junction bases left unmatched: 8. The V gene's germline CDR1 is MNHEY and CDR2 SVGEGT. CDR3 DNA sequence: TGTGCCAGCAGTTTCAACAGGGGGACCACCACAGATACGCAGTATTTT. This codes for CASSFNRGTTTDTQYF.

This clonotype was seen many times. The CDR3 DNA sequence: TGTGCCAGCAGTGAATATGGGCTAGCGGGAGTTTACGAGCAGTACTTC. Its translation is CASSEYGLAGVYEQYF. J is TRBJ2-7 and V is TRBV25-1; 10 bases line up with TRBD2. The CDR3 is 16 residues long. V shed 0 bases, J shed 4 bases, and the junction held 6 bases outside the gene matches. Germline lookup yields CDR1 MGHDK and CDR2 SYGVNS.

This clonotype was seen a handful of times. The CDR3 DNA reads TGTGCCAGCAGTTTATACGGTGCGGGGGCTGAAGCTTTCTTT. It codes for CASSLYGAGAEAFF. This chain connects TRBV27 to TRBJ1-1, with a tentative D call TRBD1 (5 bases). The V gene's germline CDR1 is MNHEY and CDR2 SMNVEV (reference sequence). V gave up 1 base and J gave up 6 bases, with 12 bases separating them. This CDR3 has 14 residues.

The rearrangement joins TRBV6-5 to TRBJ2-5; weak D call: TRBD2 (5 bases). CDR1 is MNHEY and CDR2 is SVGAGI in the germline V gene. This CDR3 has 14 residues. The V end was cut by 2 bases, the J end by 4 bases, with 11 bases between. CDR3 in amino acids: CASSYGWERETQYF. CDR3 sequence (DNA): TGTGCCAGCAGTTACGGGTGGGAGCGAGAGACCCAGTACTTC.

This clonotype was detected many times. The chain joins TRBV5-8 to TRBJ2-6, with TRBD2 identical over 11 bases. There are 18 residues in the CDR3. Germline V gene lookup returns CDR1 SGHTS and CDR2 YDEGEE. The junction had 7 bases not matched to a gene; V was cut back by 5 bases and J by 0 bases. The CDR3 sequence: CASRSWTSGFSGANVLTF. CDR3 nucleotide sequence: TGTGCCAGCAGATCATGGACTAGCGGGTTCTCTGGGGCCAACGTCCTGACTTTC.

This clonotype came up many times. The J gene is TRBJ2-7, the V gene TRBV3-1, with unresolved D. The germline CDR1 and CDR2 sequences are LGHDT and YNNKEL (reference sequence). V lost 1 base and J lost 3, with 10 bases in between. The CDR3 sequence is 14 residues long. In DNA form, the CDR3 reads TGTGCCAGCAGCCAAGGGGTGATTGGCTACGAGCAGTACTTC. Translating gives CASSQGVIGYEQYF.

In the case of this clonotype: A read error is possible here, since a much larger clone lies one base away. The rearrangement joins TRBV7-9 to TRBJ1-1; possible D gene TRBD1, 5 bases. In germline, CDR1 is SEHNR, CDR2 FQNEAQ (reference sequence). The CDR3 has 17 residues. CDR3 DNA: TGTGCCAGCAGCTTAGCCCCACAGGCTCAAATGAACACTGAAGCTTCCTTT. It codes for CASSLAPQAQMNTEASF.

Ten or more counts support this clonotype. CDR3 amino acids: CASSLGPSRYEQYF. For the CDR3, the DNA is TGTGCCAGCAGCTTAGGTCCTAGCAGGTACGAGCAGTACTTC. The chain is built from TRBV7-2 and TRBJ2-7, with TRBD2 as a possible D gene (5 bases). Germline lookup yields CDR1 SGHTA and CDR2 FQGNSA. The CDR3 is made up of 14 amino acids. V lost 1 base and J lost 4, with 11 bases in between.

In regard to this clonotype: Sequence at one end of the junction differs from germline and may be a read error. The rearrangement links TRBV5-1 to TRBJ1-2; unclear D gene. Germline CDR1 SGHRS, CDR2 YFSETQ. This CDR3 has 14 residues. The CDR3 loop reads CASSLGGPNYGYSF. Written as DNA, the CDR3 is TGCGCCAGCAGCTTAGGAGGACCTAACTATGGCTACTCCTTC.

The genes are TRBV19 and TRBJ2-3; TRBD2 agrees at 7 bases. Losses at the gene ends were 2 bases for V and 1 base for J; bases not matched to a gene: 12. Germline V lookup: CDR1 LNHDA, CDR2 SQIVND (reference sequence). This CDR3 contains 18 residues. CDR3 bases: TGTGCCAGTAGTATACCCCACGAGGGGCTAGCGGGCACAGATACGCAGTATTTT. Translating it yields CASSIPHEGLAGTDTQYF.

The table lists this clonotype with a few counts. The CDR3 DNA is TGTGCCAGCAGCTTACATTCAGCCCCAGGGACCCAGTACTTC. This translates into CASSLHSAPGTQYF. The chain uses TRBV7-2 and TRBJ2-5, with D hard to call. The CDR3 sequence is 14 residues long. Trimming cost V 2 bases and J 7 bases, with 14 bases left between them. Looked up from germline, CDR1 is SGHTA and CDR2 is FQGNSA.

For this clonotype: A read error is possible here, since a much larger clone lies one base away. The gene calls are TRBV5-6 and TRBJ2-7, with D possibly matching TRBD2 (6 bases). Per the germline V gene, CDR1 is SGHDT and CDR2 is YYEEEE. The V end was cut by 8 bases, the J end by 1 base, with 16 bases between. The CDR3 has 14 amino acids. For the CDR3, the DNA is TGTGCCAGGAGCACTACCCGGGAGTCCTACGAGCAGTACTTC. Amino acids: CARSTTRESYEQYF.

For the CDR3, the DNA is TGTGCCAGCAGCTTTCCGGCAGGTGAGCAGTACTTC. Translation: CASSFPAGEQYF. The gene calls are TRBV7-9 and TRBJ2-7; no definite D call. The V gene's germline CDR1 is SEHNR and CDR2 FQNEAQ (reference sequence). Trimming stripped 3 bases from V and 7 bases from J, with 10 bases between. The CDR3 runs to 12 residues. Full variable domain (remainder filled in from reference TRBV7-9 and TRBJ2-7): DTGVSQNPRHKITKRGQNVTFRCDPISEHNRLYWYRQTLGQGPEFLTYFQNEAQLEKSRLLSDRFSAERPKGSFSTLEIQRTEQGDSAMYLCASSFPAGEQYFGPGTRLTVT.

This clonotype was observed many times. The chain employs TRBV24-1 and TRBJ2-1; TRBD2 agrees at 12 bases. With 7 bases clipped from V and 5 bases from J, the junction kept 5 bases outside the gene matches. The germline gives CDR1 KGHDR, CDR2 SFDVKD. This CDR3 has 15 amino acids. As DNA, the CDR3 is TGTGCCACCAGCCCTAGCGGGAGGGGGGACAATGAGCAGTTCTTC. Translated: CATSPSGRGDNEQFF.

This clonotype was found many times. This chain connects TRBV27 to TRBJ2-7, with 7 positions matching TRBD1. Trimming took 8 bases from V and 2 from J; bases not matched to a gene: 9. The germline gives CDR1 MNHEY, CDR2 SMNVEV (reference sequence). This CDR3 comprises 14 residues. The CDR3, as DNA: TGTGCCAGCGGTAACAGGGGTATACCCTACGAGCAGTACTTC. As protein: CASGNRGIPYEQYF.

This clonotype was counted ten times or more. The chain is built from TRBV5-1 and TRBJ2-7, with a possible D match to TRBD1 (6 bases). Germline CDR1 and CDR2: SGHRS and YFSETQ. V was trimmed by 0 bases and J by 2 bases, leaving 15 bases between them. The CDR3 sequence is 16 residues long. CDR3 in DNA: TGCGCCAGCAGCTTGGGGGCTCAGGGGCCAGCCTACGAGCAGTACTTC. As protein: CASSLGAQGPAYEQYF.

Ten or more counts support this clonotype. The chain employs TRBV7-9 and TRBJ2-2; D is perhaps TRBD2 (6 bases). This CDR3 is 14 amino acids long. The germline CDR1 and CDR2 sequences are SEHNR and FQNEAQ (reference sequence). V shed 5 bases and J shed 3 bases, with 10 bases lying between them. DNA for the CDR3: TGTGCCAGCAGCGGAGGGAGGTACACCGGGGAGCTGTTTTTT. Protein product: CASSGGRYTGELFF.

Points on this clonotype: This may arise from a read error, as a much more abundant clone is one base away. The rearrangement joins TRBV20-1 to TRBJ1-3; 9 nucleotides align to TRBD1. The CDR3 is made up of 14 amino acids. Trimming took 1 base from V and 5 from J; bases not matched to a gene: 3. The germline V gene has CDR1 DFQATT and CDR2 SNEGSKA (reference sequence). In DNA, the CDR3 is TGCAGTGCTAGAGGGGACAGGGATAGAAACACCATATATTTT. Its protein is CSARGDRDRNTIYF.

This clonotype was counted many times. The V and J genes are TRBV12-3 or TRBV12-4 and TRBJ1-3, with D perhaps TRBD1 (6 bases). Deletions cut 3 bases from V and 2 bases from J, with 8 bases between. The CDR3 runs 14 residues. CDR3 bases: TGTGCCAGCAGTTTGGACAGCGCTGGAAACACCATATATTTT. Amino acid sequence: CASSLDSAGNTIYF.

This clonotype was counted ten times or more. This CDR3 reads CASSQEEEGAKNIQYF. The CDR3, as DNA: TGTGCCAGCAGCCAAGAGGAAGAGGGGGCCAAAAACATTCAGTACTTC. The chain is built from TRBV4-2 and TRBJ2-4; either TRBD1 or TRBD2 may supply D (5 bases each). Between the trimmed V and J ends, which lost 0 bases and 1 base, there was a span of 10 bases. Per germline, CDR1 LGHNA and CDR2 YNFKEQ. The CDR3 loop spans 16 amino acids.